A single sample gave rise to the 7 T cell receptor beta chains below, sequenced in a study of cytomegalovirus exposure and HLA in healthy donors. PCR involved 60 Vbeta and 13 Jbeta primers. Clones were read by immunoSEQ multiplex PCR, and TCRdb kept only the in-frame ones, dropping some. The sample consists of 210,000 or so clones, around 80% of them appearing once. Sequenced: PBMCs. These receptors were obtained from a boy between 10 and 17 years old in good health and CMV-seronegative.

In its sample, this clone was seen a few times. CDR3: CAALGWGDTEAFF. The DNA of the CDR3 is TGTGCCGCCCTGGGGTGGGGGGACACTGAAGCTTTCTTT. The rearrangement links TRBV6-1 to TRBJ1-1, with D possibly TRBD1 on 5 matching bases. The CDR3 is made up of 13 amino acids. Germline V gives CDR1 MNHNS, CDR2 SASEGT. Trimming stripped 11 bases from V and 3 bases from J, with 16 bases between.

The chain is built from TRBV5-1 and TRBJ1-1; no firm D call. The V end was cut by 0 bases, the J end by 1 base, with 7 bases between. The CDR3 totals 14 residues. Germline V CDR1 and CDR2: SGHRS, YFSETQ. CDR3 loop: CASSLATGNTEAFF. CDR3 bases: TGCGCCAGCAGCTTGGCCACGGGGAACACTGAAGCTTTCTTT.

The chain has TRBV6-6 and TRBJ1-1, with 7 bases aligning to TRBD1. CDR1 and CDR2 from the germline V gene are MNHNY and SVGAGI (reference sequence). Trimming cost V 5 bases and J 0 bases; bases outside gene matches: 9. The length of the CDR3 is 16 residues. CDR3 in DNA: TGTGCCAGCAGTCCTCTTTTGGGACAGTTGAACACTGAAGCTTTCTTT. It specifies CASSPLLGQLNTEAFF.

The DNA of the CDR3 is TGCAGCGTTGAACGAAGTGGCGGGGGGGCAGGCACCGGGGAGCTGTTTTTT. Amino acid sequence: CSVERSGGGAGTGELFF. This chain joins TRBV29-1 and TRBJ2-2; the match to TRBD2 covers 9 bases. Germline-derived CDR1 and CDR2 are SQVTM and ANQGSEA. The CDR3 consists of 17 residues. Germline trimming cut 2 bases from V and 4 bases from J; bases unmatched to any gene: 11.

The CDR3 is CASSYITGAIGLFF. The CDR3 DNA reads as TGTGCCAGCAGTTACATTACAGGGGCGATAGGATTGTTTTTT. J is TRBJ1-4 and V is TRBV6-6, with TRBD1 matching 7 bases. This CDR3 comprises 14 residues. J lost 15 bases, V lost 2 bases, and 12 bases had no gene match. Germline V CDR1 and CDR2: MNHNY, SVGAGI (reference sequence).

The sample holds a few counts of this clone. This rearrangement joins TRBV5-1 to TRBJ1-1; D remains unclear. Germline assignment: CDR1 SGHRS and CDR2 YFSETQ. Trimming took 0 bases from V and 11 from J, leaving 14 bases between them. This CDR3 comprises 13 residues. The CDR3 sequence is CASSLGQARRAFF. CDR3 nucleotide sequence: TGCGCCAGCAGCTTGGGCCAGGCCCGAAGGGCTTTCTTT.

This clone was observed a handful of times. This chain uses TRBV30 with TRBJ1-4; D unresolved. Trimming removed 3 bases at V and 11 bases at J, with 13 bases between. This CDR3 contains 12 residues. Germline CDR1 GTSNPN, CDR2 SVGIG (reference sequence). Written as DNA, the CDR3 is TGTGCCTGGAGCCTCACCTCGAGGAAACTGTTTTTT. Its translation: CAWSLTSRKLFF. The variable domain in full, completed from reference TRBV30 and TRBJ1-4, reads SQTIHQWPATLVQPVGSPLSLECTVEGTSNPNLYWYRQAAGRGLQLLFYSVGIGQISSEVPQNLSASRPQDRQFILSSKKLLLSDSGFYLCAWSLTSRKLFFGSGTQLSVL.